This TCR beta chain was observed in a study of cytomegalovirus exposure and HLA in healthy donors. As to this clone: The antigen is undetermined.

Deletions cut 3 bases from V and 5 bases from J, with 10 bases between. Germline V gives CDR1 MNHEY, CDR2 SMNVEV (reference sequence). This CDR3 spans 14 amino acids. Study-wide points: Using the classifier, cytomegalovirus status was reportedly diagnosed with high specificity and sensitivity. Later analysis indicated greater clonal expansion among HLA-associated TCR beta chains than among equally common other chains.

PCR primers comprised 60 Vbeta and 13 Jbeta primers. Only in-frame clones appear in the TCRdb table, and some are missing; sequencing was by immunoSEQ multiplex PCR. In all, the sample yields under 150,000 clones. The TCR originated in a man aged 35-49 years in good health and CMV-seronegative. The rearrangement joins TRBV27 to TRBJ1-4; D not resolved. Sequencing was performed on PBMCs. The CDR3 here is CASSFSGVNEKLFF. CDR3 DNA sequence: TGTGCCAGCAGTTTTAGCGGGGTGAATGAAAAACTGTTTTTT.